This T cell receptor (beta chain) comes out of a study of control samples from healthy donors and cancer patients. A word on this clone: One end of the junction varies from germline; a read error may be responsible.

The CDR3 is made up of 13 amino acids. Germline V gene lookup returns CDR1 SGHVS and CDR2 FQNEAQ. The method was immunoSEQ multiplex PCR; TCRdb's version includes in-frame clones alone and lacks a portion of them. Among around 200,000 clones, about 93% were seen once, and the ten largest hold over 1.1%. The receptor's source is a man between 18 and 35 years old in good health. The rearrangement uses TRBV7-8 and TRBJ2-5; D gene ambiguous. Sequenced: blood. The CDR3 loop reads CASSLSGREPQYF. Written as DNA, the CDR3 is TGTGCCAGCAGCTTATCTGGCCGAGAGCCCCAGTACTTC. Drawing the rest from reference TRBV7-8 and TRBJ2-5, the complete variable domain is GAGVSQSPRYKVAKRGQDVALRCDPISGHVSLFWYQQALGQGPEFLTYFQNEAQLDKSGLPSDRFFAERPEGSVSTLKIQRTQQEDSAVYLCASSLSGREPQYFGPGTRLLVL.